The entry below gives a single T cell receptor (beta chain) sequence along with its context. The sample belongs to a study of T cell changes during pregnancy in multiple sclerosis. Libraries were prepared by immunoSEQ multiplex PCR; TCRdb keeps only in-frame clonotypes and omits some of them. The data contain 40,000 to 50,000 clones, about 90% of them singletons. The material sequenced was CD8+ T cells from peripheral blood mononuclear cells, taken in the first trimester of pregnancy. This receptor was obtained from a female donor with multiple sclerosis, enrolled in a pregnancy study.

CDR3 nucleotides: TGTGCCAGCAGTTTAAATCAGGGGTTCTACGAGCAGTACTTC. Translation: CASSLNQGFYEQYF. This rearrangement joins TRBV27 to TRBJ2-7, with TRBD1 as a possible D gene (6 bases). The CDR3 consists of 14 residues. Trimming stripped 2 bases from V and 3 bases from J, with 11 bases between. Germline loops: CDR1 MNHEY, CDR2 SMNVEV (reference sequence).